Sequencing of this TCR beta chain was carried out in a study of CD8 T cells in Susac syndrome. Study-wide context: Patients with Susac syndrome who were sequenced included six with active disease and eight or nine in remission.

cDNA came from approximately 0.5 to 1 ug RNA primed by random hexamers. From the immunoSEQ multiplex PCR reads, TCRdb called clonotypes with MiXCR, one entry per CDR3 protein. The table shows tens of thousands of distinct CDR3 sequences, with less than 95% occurring only once. CD8+ and CD4+ T cells from blood underwent TCR beta sequencing. Negative isolation yielded CD4+ and CD8+ T cells, and FACS enriched TEMRA cells. The sequence came from a human donor with Susac syndrome. Sequencing used CD8+ T cells from PBMCs.

This chain's CDR3 is CASSSGLAGPSYEQYF. The CDR3 DNA reads as TGTGCCAGCAGTTCGGGACTAGCGGGGCCTTCCTACGAGCAGTACTTC. The genes are TRBV6-2 or TRBV6-3 and TRBJ2-7, with TRBD2 matching over 13 bases. CDR1 is MNHEY, CDR2 SVGEGT, per germline. Trimming took 4 bases from V and 1 from J; bases not matched to a gene: 4. The CDR3 contains 16 residues.